This T cell receptor (beta chain) appears in the sequencing data of a study of cytomegalovirus exposure and HLA in healthy donors. CDR3 size: 16 residues. Germline-derived CDR1 and CDR2 are LNHNV and YYDKDF (reference sequence). 60 Vbeta and 13 Jbeta primers were used in PCR. Measured with immunoSEQ multiplex PCR; TCRdb has only the in-frame clones, and not every one. The sample has 120,000 or so clones, 60% to 85% seen once. Only one count was recorded for this clone. Its specificity is unknown. At one end, the junction sequence differs from germline, possibly due to a read error. Other DNA sequences in this specimen translate into the identical CDR3. Study-level results: A prior analysis recorded that most TCR beta V segments were productive about 90% or about 30% of the time.

The chain joins TRBV15 to TRBJ1-1; D remains ambiguous. Input material: PBMCs. The TCR was taken from a man younger than 45 in good health and CMV-seronegative. In DNA form, the CDR3 reads TGTGCCACCAGCCCTAGGAGTCAAGGCATGAACACTGAGGCTTTCTTT. As protein: CATSPRSQGMNTEAFF. Based on the CDR3 plus reference TRBV15 and TRBJ1-1, the full variable domain is DAMVIQNPRYQVTQFGKPVTLSCSQTLNHNVMYWYQQKSSQAPKLLFHYYDKDFNNEADTPDNFQSRRPNTSFCFLDIRSPGLGDTAMYLCATSPRSQGMNTEAFFGQGTRLTVV.